In its sample, the clone carrying this T cell receptor (beta chain) was seen once. The data belong to a study of glioma-infiltrating T cells after dendritic cell vaccination. This CDR3 is 12 amino acids long. CDR1 is SQVTM and CDR2 is ANQGSEA in the germline V gene. Trimming took off 8 bases at V and 4 bases at J, with 14 bases between the two ends. TCRdb's copy holds only in-frame clones and misses some; the assay was immunoSEQ multiplex PCR. The data hold approximately 90,000 clones, with over 75% observed a single time. The V gene is TRBV29-1, the J gene TRBJ2-5; D perhaps matches TRBD1 (5 bases). This sequence was found in a human donor with glioblastoma. This specimen consisted of blood, obtained before dendritic cell vaccination. The CDR3 bases are TGCAGCTCCAGGGTCCTCGGAGAGACCCAGTACTTC. Amino acid sequence: CSSRVLGETQYF.